These 2 T cell receptor beta chains came from one sample sequenced in a study of tumor and adjacent non-tumor tissue in lung cancer. The template was RNA from unsorted bulk tissue. The normal lung tissue was taken more than 3 cm from the tumor edge. TCRbeta libraries were built with three rounds of nested PCR, modified from ARM-PCR. Each CDR3 protein gets one entry after TCRdb re-called the multiplex PCR reads with MiXCR. The sample has some 80,000 distinct CDR3 sequences; over 65% are singletons. The sequenced sample was distant non-tumor lung tissue. These receptors were obtained from a man in his 70s with non-small cell lung cancer.

A remark on this clonotype: It is likely a read error, because the conserved phenylalanine at the end of the CDR3 is missing. No DNA is shown, since the ends of the CDR3 on it are uncertain; the CDR3 is the one TCRdb lists. The J gene is TRBJ1-4, the V gene TRBV29-1. The CDR3 comprises 11 residues, both ends counted. Germline lookup yields CDR1 SQVTM and CDR2 ANQGSEA. The CDR3 protein is CSGTEDEKLLY.

As regards this clonotype: The junction shows a germline mismatch at one end, possibly a read error. The chain recombines TRBV12-3 or TRBV12-4 with TRBJ1-3; D is unresolved. CDR3 length: 18 amino acids. The CDR3 DNA follows: TGTACCAGCAGTCGTCCCGGGATAGGGATCGGCTCTGGAAACACCACATATTTT. Translated, it gives CTSSRPGIGIGSGNTTYF.